This TCR beta chain was sequenced in a study of T cells in women clearing cervical HPV infection. Study-level findings and limits: Timing of associations relative to infection is unclear; T-cell subsets were not isolated.

The CDR3 runs 13 residues. V was cut by 4 bases and J by 5 bases, with 9 bases left in between. Looked up from germline, CDR1 is LNHDA and CDR2 is SQIVND (reference sequence). This table comes from immunoSEQ multiplex PCR, and its TCRdb copy is limited to in-frame clones, with some not included. The listing contains about 40,000 clones. In regard to this clone: No antigen is known for it. The CDR3 goes on 3 residues after the read ends, and that part is filled in from the germline J gene.

The TCR was taken from a woman between 18 and 75 years old with a cervical HPV16 infection that either progressed to CIN3+ or cleared (not recorded which). The sequencing input was blood buffy coat. This chain connects TRBV19 to TRBJ1-5; D may be TRBD1 (6 bases). Incomplete CDR3 DNA: TGTGCCAGTAGTAGGGACACCGATCAGCCC. Its protein is CASSRDTDQP. The full CDR3 sequence reads CASSRDTDQPQHF.